The present TCR beta chain was sequenced within a study of blood T cell repertoires in COVID-19. Cohort 3 donors were reported recovered after two negative PCRs, clearance, or symptom resolution. TCRdb keeps only in-frame clones here, not all; method: immunoSEQ multiplex PCR. The sample shows under 350,000 clones, roughly 91% of them seen only once. This clone was seen a single time. Germline CDR1 and CDR2: SEHNR and FQNEAQ (reference sequence). V dropped 6 bases and J dropped 6; count of bases not matched to a gene: 11. This CDR3 contains 15 residues. The clonotype comes from a woman aged 55-70 years who had recovered from COVID-19. The sample consisted of PBMCs or T cells enriched from blood (not recorded which). The chain uses TRBV7-9 and TRBJ1-2, with 9 bases identical to TRBD1. The CDR3 nucleotides are TGTGCCAGCAGACGGATCCTAAGGACAGGGGATGGCTACACCTTC. It codes for CASRRILRTGDGYTF.